These 21 T cell receptor beta chains share one sample of origin, sequenced in a study of T-cell reconstitution after alpha-beta-depleted transplantation in children. This sample's TCRbeta library carried unique molecular identifier barcodes. TCRdb recomputed calls from the PCR reads with MiXCR, one row per CDR3 protein. The profile shows over 100,000 distinct CDR3 sequences, approximately 8% of them singletons. This material consisted of PBMCs, taken before TCRalphabeta/CD19-depleted stem cell transplant. The receptors derive from a boy under 10 years old with acute lymphoblastic leukemia, due to receive a stem cell transplant.

This clonotype was seen at least ten times. The chain joins TRBV5-1 to TRBJ2-3, with 10 bases aligning to TRBD1. The CDR3 spans 14 residues. Germline V gene data show CDR1 as SGHRS and CDR2 as YFSETQ. The V and J ends lost 1 base and 9 bases, in that order; junction bases with no gene match: 5. CDR3 region: CASSLTDRGWTQYF. Written as DNA, the CDR3 is TGCGCCAGCAGCTTGACGGACAGGGGGTGGACGCAGTATTTT.

The table lists this clonotype with many counts. The gene calls are TRBV5-1 and TRBJ1-6; the D gene is possibly TRBD1 (6 bases). Germline V gives CDR1 SGHRS, CDR2 YFSETQ. This CDR3 region has 15 residues. The V and J ends lost 1 base and 6 bases respectively, with 11 bases between them. CDR3 coding DNA: TGCGCCAGCAGCTTGTTTACAGGGAGTAATTCACCCCTCCACTTT. It translates to CASSLFTGSNSPLHF.

This clonotype was counted between two and nine times. V and J are TRBV6-1 and TRBJ2-3; 8 bases are shared with TRBD1. V lost 7 bases to trimming and J lost 4 bases; unmatched junction nucleotides: 7. The germline V gene encodes CDR1 MNHNS and CDR2 SASEGT. The CDR3 has 14 residues. CDR3 sequence reads: CASIAWDRPDTQYF. The CDR3, as DNA: TGTGCCAGCATTGCGTGGGACAGGCCAGATACGCAGTATTTT.

The chain is built from TRBV4-3 and TRBJ2-1; 8 bases are shared with TRBD2. V gave up 0 bases and J gave up 1 base; unmatched junction bases: 2. CDR1 and CDR2 (germline): LGHNA, YSLEER. The CDR3 loop spans 16 amino acids. CDR3 amino acids: CASSQDGGGSYNEQFF. In DNA, the CDR3 is TGCGCCAGCAGCCAAGACGGGGGGGGATCCTACAATGAGCAGTTCTTC.

The V call is TRBV11-3, the J call TRBJ1-1; 7 bases align to TRBD1. The CDR3 totals 12 residues. With 5 bases clipped from V and 11 bases from J, the junction kept 8 bases outside the gene matches. Germline V lookup: CDR1 SGHNT, CDR2 YENEEA. The DNA of the CDR3 is TGTGCCAGCAGCCCGCGGACAGGAGAGGCTTTCTTT. It specifies CASSPRTGEAFF.

The chain carries TRBV27 and TRBJ2-7; 10 bases agree with TRBD1. CDR1 MNHEY and CDR2 SMNVEV come from the germline V gene (reference sequence). The CDR3 consists of 19 residues. V dropped 5 bases and J dropped 2; count of bases not matched to a gene: 18. CDR3 DNA: TGTGCCAGCAGTACCTCGGGACAGGGGTCAAGAGAAGTCACCTACGAGCAGTACTTC. Translation: CASSTSGQGSREVTYEQYF.

The chain employs TRBV9 and TRBJ2-6; weak D call: TRBD2 (5 bases). The CDR3 consists of 17 residues. Trimming left V 3 bases short and J 4 bases short, with 17 bases between. Germline CDR1 reads SGDLS; CDR2 reads YYNGEE. CDR3 bases: TGTGCCAGCAGCGCACTAGGTTCTCGAGTGGGGGCCAACGTCCTGACTTTC. Amino acid sequence: CASSALGSRVGANVLTF. The whole variable domain, remainder taken from reference TRBV9 and TRBJ2-6, is DSGVTQTPKHLITATGQRVTLRCSPRSGDLSVYWYQQSLDQGLQFLIQYYNGEERAKGNILERFSAQQFPDLHSELNLSSLELGDSALYFCASSALGSRVGANVLTFGAGSRLTVL.

The table lists this clonotype with a few counts. This chain connects TRBV7-3 to TRBJ2-7; 14 positions agree with TRBD2. V shed 5 bases and J 4 bases; nucleotides not matched to a gene: 7. Germline CDR1 reads SGHTA; CDR2 reads FQGTGA. CDR3 length: 16 residues. CDR3 DNA: TGTGCCAGCAGCCTAGCCGGGACTAGCGGGGGTTACGAGCAGTACTTC. Its translation: CASSLAGTSGGYEQYF. Combining the CDR3 with reference TRBV7-3 and TRBJ2-7 gives the whole variable domain GAGVSQTPSNKVTEKGKYVELRCDPISGHTALYWYRQSLGQGPEFLIYFQGTGAADDSGLPNDRFFAVRPEGSVSTLKIQRTERGDSAVYLCASSLAGTSGGYEQYFGPGTRLTVT.

This clonotype has a handful of counts. The V and J genes are TRBV18 and TRBJ2-3, with D unresolved. The germline V gene has CDR1 KGHSH and CDR2 LQKENI. Deletions cut 3 bases from V and 4 bases from J, with 17 bases between. This CDR3 has 16 residues. The CDR3 nucleotides read TGTGCCAGCTCACCCCTTTCTATAGCTGGGCCAGATACGCAGTATTTT. It encodes CASSPLSIAGPDTQYF.

Ten or more counts support this clonotype. The chain employs TRBV5-1 and TRBJ2-7, with 9 positions matching TRBD2. The CDR3 has 17 amino acids. Looked up from germline, CDR1 is SGHRS and CDR2 is YFSETQ. With 0 bases clipped from V and 2 bases from J, the junction kept 9 bases outside the gene matches. CDR3 DNA: TGCGCCAGCAGCTTGGCCGTGACTAGCGGAGTGCCCTACGAGCAGTACTTC. It yields the protein CASSLAVTSGVPYEQYF.

The sample holds many counts of this clonotype. The J gene is TRBJ1-4, the V gene TRBV12-3 or TRBV12-4; tentative D call: TRBD1 (6 bases). The CDR3 length is 13 residues. Between the trimmed V and J ends, which lost 3 bases and 11 bases, there was a span of 13 bases. The DNA of the CDR3 is TGTGCCAGCAGTTTTGAGGGGGGAGGTAAACTGTTTTTT. It specifies CASSFEGGGKLFF.

This clonotype showed up many times. This chain links TRBV5-1 with TRBJ2-5; a possible D gene is TRBD2 (6 bases). From germline, CDR1 is SGHRS and CDR2 YFSETQ. Trimming cost V 1 base and J 4 bases, with 11 bases left between them. The CDR3 has 14 amino acids. The CDR3 DNA reads as TGCGCCAGCAGCTTGTCGGGGGATCGAGAGACCCAGTACTTC. It encodes CASSLSGDRETQYF.

This clonotype was counted only a few times. The chain employs TRBV29-1 and TRBJ1-2; TRBD1 agrees at 10 bases. There are 13 residues in the CDR3. Germline CDR1 reads SQVTM; CDR2 reads ANQGSEA. J gave up 3 bases and V 4 bases, and 2 bases lay outside the gene matches. In nucleotides, the CDR3 is TGCAGCGTTGGGGGACAGGGGTACTATGGCTACACCTTC. This gives the protein CSVGGQGYYGYTF.

This chain uses TRBV25-1 with TRBJ2-7, with D possibly being TRBD1 or TRBD2 (5 bases each). The CDR3 spans 15 residues. Trimming removed 4 bases from V and 0 bases from J, with 13 bases in between. The germline V gene encodes CDR1 MGHDK and CDR2 SYGVNS. Here the CDR3 DNA reads TGTGCCAGCAGTGGAGGGGCAATTAGCTCCTACGAGCAGTACTTC. Its translation: CASSGGAISSYEQYF.

Only a few counts were recorded for this clonotype. The J gene is TRBJ1-3, the V gene TRBV6-5, with 9 nucleotides matching TRBD1. Germline V lookup: CDR1 MNHEY, CDR2 SVGAGI. The CDR3 loop spans 15 amino acids. Trimming took 0 bases from V and 7 from J; bases not matched to a gene: 4. The DNA of the CDR3 is TGTGCCAGCAGTTACTCGACAGGGGGGGCCAACACCATATATTTT. Residues: CASSYSTGGANTIYF.

In its sample, this clonotype was seen many times. The chain employs TRBV5-1 and TRBJ1-5, with D possibly TRBD1 on 5 matching bases. V was shortened by 7 bases and J by 3 bases, with 11 bases between the two germline ends. CDR3 length equals 13 residues. Looked up from germline, CDR1 is SGHRS and CDR2 is YFSETQ. CDR3 sequence (DNA): TGCGCCAGCTCGCAGGGCCCCAATCAGCCCCAGCATTTT. Encoded protein: CASSQGPNQPQHF. Using reference TRBV5-1 and TRBJ1-5 for the parts outside the CDR3, the full variable domain is KAGVTQTPRYLIKTRGQQVTLSCSPISGHRSVSWYQQTPGQGLQFLFEYFSETQRNKGNFPGRFSGRQFSNSRSEMNVSTLELGDSALYLCASSQGPNQPQHFGDGTRLSIL.

Only a few counts were recorded for this clonotype. CDR3: CSAREGLADPTDTQYF. The CDR3 DNA follows: TGCAGTGCGAGGGAAGGACTAGCGGATCCCACAGATACGCAGTATTTT. The chain is built from TRBV20-1 and TRBJ2-3; 10 bases map to TRBD2. J gave up 2 bases and V 6 bases, and 11 bases lay outside the gene matches. This CDR3 has 16 amino acids. Germline assignment: CDR1 DFQATT and CDR2 SNEGSKA (reference sequence).

This clonotype was counted only a few times. The V call is TRBV15, the J call TRBJ2-5; TRBD1 is a possible D gene (6 bases). Trimming cost V 6 bases and J 2 bases, with 13 bases left between them. The CDR3 totals 14 residues. Germline V gene sequence: CDR1 LNHNV, CDR2 YYDKDF (reference sequence). In DNA form, the CDR3 reads TGTGCCACCAGTAAGGACAGCTTACAAGAGACCCAGTACTTC. It is translated as CATSKDSLQETQYF. Filled out from reference TRBV15 and TRBJ2-5, the complete variable domain reads DAMVIQNPRYQVTQFGKPVTLSCSQTLNHNVMYWYQQKSSQAPKLLFHYYDKDFNNEADTPDNFQSRRPNTSFCFLDIRSPGLGDTAMYLCATSKDSLQETQYFGPGTRLLVL.

This clonotype was recorded many times. The rearrangement links TRBV5-6 to TRBJ2-7; a weak D match, TRBD2 (6 bases). This CDR3 contains 13 residues. The germline CDR1 and CDR2 sequences are SGHDT and YYEEEE. The V end lost 4 bases, the J end lost 3 bases, and 11 bases lay between the germline ends. CDR3 in DNA: TGTGCCAGCAGCCCGGCGGGAAGCTACGAGCAGTACTTC. Its protein product is CASSPAGSYEQYF.

This clonotype was seen more than once but under ten times. The rearrangement uses TRBV24-1 and TRBJ2-5; 7 bases are a match to TRBD2. The CDR3 has 13 amino acids. Germline V lookup: CDR1 KGHDR, CDR2 SFDVKD. The J segment lost 5 bases and the V segment lost 6 bases, leaving 5 bases of the junction unmatched. The CDR3 protein is CATSMGGGETQYF. The CDR3 DNA reads as TGTGCCACCAGTATGGGGGGAGGGGAGACCCAGTACTTC.

This clonotype was detected many times. This chain connects TRBV20-1 to TRBJ2-1; TRBD1 is a possible D gene (6 bases). The CDR3 runs to 11 residues. V was clipped by 5 bases and J by 15 bases, with 17 bases between them. CDR1 DFQATT and CDR2 SNEGSKA come from the germline V gene (reference sequence). CDR3 amino acids: CSASRDTSPFF. DNA of the CDR3: TGCAGTGCTTCCCGGGACACTTCTCCGTTCTTC.